One and the same sample provided the 27 T cell receptor beta chains below, sequenced in a study of blood T cells in healthy people across ages. The authors ran a second PCR of about 7 to 11 cycles using a sample-barcoded 5' primer and a J-beta primer mix. MiXCR was run by TCRdb on the 5' RACE reads, yielding one entry per CDR3 protein. The sample has around 1.5 million distinct CDR3 sequences; around 55% are singletons. The specimen was blood. The receptors come from a young man in good health.

This chain connects TRBV20-1 to TRBJ2-7; D uncertain. CDR1 and CDR2 from the germline V gene are DFQATT and SNEGSKA (reference sequence). V was trimmed by 6 bases and J by 5 bases, leaving 11 bases between them. This CDR3 is built from 11 residues. The CDR3 coding sequence is TGCAGTGCCCTCGCCCGCCACGAGCAGTACTTC. This gives the protein CSALARHEQYF.

The chain joins TRBV27 to TRBJ1-5, with D uncertain. There are 16 residues in the CDR3. Per the germline V gene, CDR1 is MNHEY and CDR2 is SMNVEV (reference sequence). The germline V and J ends were trimmed by 3 bases and 7 bases, with 19 bases remaining between them. CDR3 protein: CASSLVREPMGQPQHF. Written as DNA, the CDR3 is TGTGCCAGCAGTTTGGTCCGGGAACCGATGGGCCAGCCCCAGCATTTT.

The gene calls are TRBV7-2 and TRBJ1-5; D unclear. CDR1 is SGHTA and CDR2 is FQGNSA in the germline V gene. V dropped 4 bases and J dropped 6 bases, with 16 bases sitting between them. The CDR3 is 15 residues long. The CDR3 coding sequence is TGTGCCAGCAGCTATAAATCTGGGGAGGCTCAGCCCCAGCATTTT. Translated: CASSYKSGEAQPQHF.

The rearrangement links TRBV3-1 to TRBJ2-4; 11 bases are shared with TRBD1. The J segment lost 15 bases and the V segment lost 1 base, leaving 5 bases of the junction unmatched. Germline V CDR1 and CDR2: LGHDT, YNNKEL (reference sequence). The CDR3 extends over 13 amino acids. The CDR3 region has the DNA TGTGCCAGCAGCCAAGCCGGGACAGGGGGTTCGTACTTC. Its protein product is CASSQAGTGGSYF.

This CDR3 is CASSLGEARAYGYTF. CDR3 coding DNA: TGCGCCAGCAGCTTGGGGGAGGCAAGAGCGTATGGCTACACCTTC. The chain is built from TRBV5-1 and TRBJ1-2; no clear D. Trimming took off 0 bases at V and 5 bases at J, with 14 bases between the two ends. The CDR3 totals 15 residues. Germline lookup yields CDR1 SGHRS and CDR2 YFSETQ.

The rearrangement uses TRBV19 and TRBJ2-1; 10 nucleotides align to TRBD2. The CDR3 spans 19 residues. CDR1 LNHDA and CDR2 SQIVND come from the germline V gene (reference sequence). V was pared by 3 bases and J by 0 bases, with 11 bases of the junction left unmatched. As DNA, the CDR3 is TGTGCCAGTAGTATGTGGGGGACTAGCGCCTTAATCTCCTACAATGAGCAGTTCTTC. Translating gives CASSMWGTSALISYNEQFF.

J is TRBJ2-5 and V is TRBV6-1, with D tentatively TRBD1 (6 bases). The J call may be incorrect, as the DNA end agrees better with TRBJ2-7. CDR3 size: 12 residues. Germline V gene data show CDR1 as MNHNS and CDR2 as SASEGT. The CDR3 nucleotides read TGTGCCAGCAGGGACAGCCTGAGCGAGCAGTACTTC. It codes for CASRDSLSEQYF.

This clonotype has more than one count but fewer than ten. The rearrangement joins TRBV12-3 or TRBV12-4 to TRBJ2-7; 8 nucleotides match TRBD1. The ends lost 6 bases at V and 7 bases at J; junction bases unmatched: 8. The CDR3 totals 13 residues. As DNA, the CDR3 is TGTGCCAGCAGACCGACAGGGGCGGGTGAGCAGTACTTC. Amino acids: CASRPTGAGEQYF.

The genes are TRBV15 and TRBJ2-1, with a tentative D call TRBD1 (5 bases). The CDR3 is 13 residues long. CDR1 is LNHNV, CDR2 YYDKDF, per germline (reference sequence). V was clipped by 6 bases and J by 4 bases, with 10 bases between them. This CDR3 reads CATRRDSYNEQFF. CDR3 DNA sequence: TGTGCCACCAGACGTGACAGTTACAATGAGCAGTTCTTC.

This clonotype has a single count. The V gene is TRBV20-1, the J gene TRBJ1-6; 9 bases are a match to TRBD1. Germline V gene sequence: CDR1 DFQATT, CDR2 SNEGSKA (reference sequence). This CDR3 is 14 amino acids long. Germline trimming cut 4 bases from V and 7 bases from J; bases unmatched to any gene: 5. CDR3 residues: CSAKHRGLNSPLHF. The CDR3 bases are TGCAGTGCTAAACACAGGGGGCTGAATTCACCCCTCCACTTT.

In DNA, the CDR3 is TGTGCCAGCAGTTGGGGGGCGCATAGGGTGGAGACCCAGTACTTC. It yields the protein CASSWGAHRVETQYF. This chain joins TRBV6-5 and TRBJ2-5; D may be TRBD1 or TRBD2 (6 bases each). The germline V gene encodes CDR1 MNHEY and CDR2 SVGAGI. The CDR3 sequence is 15 residues long. V gave up 4 bases and J gave up 5 bases, with 17 bases separating them.

This clonotype has more than one count but fewer than ten. The V call is TRBV3-1, the J call TRBJ2-7, with D possibly matching TRBD2 (5 bases). CDR1 is LGHDT and CDR2 is YNNKEL in the germline V gene (reference sequence). The V and J ends lost 0 bases and 1 base respectively, with 10 bases between them. This CDR3 is built from 15 residues. CDR3 nucleotide sequence: TGTGCCAGCAGCCAAGATCCTAGCCCTTCCTACGAGCAGTACTTC. Its protein product is CASSQDPSPSYEQYF.

The rearrangement uses TRBV6-1 and TRBJ1-2; no clear D gene. This CDR3 contains 14 residues. Trimming removed 3 bases from V and 2 bases from J, with 10 bases in between. Germline assignment: CDR1 MNHNS and CDR2 SASEGT. CDR3 bases: TGTGCCAGCAGTGATATAACATCAAACTATGGCTACACCTTC. It codes for CASSDITSNYGYTF.

The V and J genes are TRBV14 and TRBJ2-1; 12 bases match TRBD2. CDR3 size: 16 residues. From germline, CDR1 is SGHDN and CDR2 FVKESK. V lost 8 bases, J lost 4 bases, and 9 bases stayed unmatched. In DNA form, the CDR3 reads TGTGCCAGCCGACTAGCGGGGGATTCATTATACAATGAGCAGTTCTTC. Its protein product is CASRLAGDSLYNEQFF.

This rearrangement joins TRBV7-9 to TRBJ1-4, with 10 bases identical to TRBD1. CDR3 length: 16 residues. CDR1 SEHNR and CDR2 FQNEAQ come from the germline V gene (reference sequence). The V gene end was trimmed by 2 bases and the J gene end by 8 bases; junction bases not matched to a gene: 8. The CDR3 DNA sequence: TGTGCCAGCAGCTTAATTCCGGGACAGGGGCACGAAAAACTGTTTTTT. It yields the protein CASSLIPGQGHEKLFF.

This clonotype was counted a few times. This chain uses TRBV10-3 with TRBJ2-3; 9 bases line up with TRBD2. This CDR3 spans 16 amino acids. Germline assignment: CDR1 ENHRY and CDR2 SYGVKD. With V trimmed by 3 bases and J by 4 bases, 8 bases remained unmatched. The CDR3 DNA is TGTGCCATCAGTGACGTAGCGGGGGATAGCCCAGATACGCAGTATTTT. Its translation: CAISDVAGDSPDTQYF.

The chain is built from TRBV4-1 and TRBJ2-3, with D possibly being TRBD2 (6 bases). Trimming shortened V by 4 bases and J by 4 bases, and 18 bases separated the two germline ends. The CDR3 consists of 16 residues. Germline CDR1 reads MGHRA; CDR2 reads YSYEKL. The CDR3 nucleotides are TGCGCCAGCAGCCCCATTGTTGTTTCGGGGGCAGATACGCAGTATTTT. This gives the protein CASSPIVVSGADTQYF.

The chain uses TRBV11-3 and TRBJ2-3, with a weak D call TRBD2 (6 bases). The CDR3 runs 14 residues. Germline CDR1 is SGHNT and CDR2 is YENEEA. Deletions cut 5 bases from V and 6 bases from J, with 15 bases between. The DNA for the CDR3 is TGTGCCAGCAGCGCGGGGCCAGTCAGCGATACGCAGTATTTT. Protein: CASSAGPVSDTQYF. The variable domain in full, completed from reference TRBV11-3 and TRBJ2-3, reads EAGVVQSPRYKIIEKKQPVAFWCNPISGHNTLYWYLQNLGQGPELLIRYENEEAVDDSQLPKDRFSAERLKGVDSTLKIQPAELGDSAVYLCASSAGPVSDTQYFGPGTRLTVL.

The V and J genes are TRBV28 and TRBJ1-2; weak D call: TRBD1 (6 bases). CDR3 size: 13 residues. With 7 bases removed from V and 4 bases from J, the gap between germline ends came to 13 bases. Germline assignment: CDR1 MDHEN and CDR2 SYDVKM. CDR3 bases: TGTGCCAGCACAACAGGGATCGGCTATGGCTACACCTTC. Its translation: CASTTGIGYGYTF.

This chain joins TRBV7-8 and TRBJ2-7; possibly TRBD1 for D (6 bases). CDR1 is SGHVS, CDR2 FQNEAQ, per germline. Between the trimmed V and J ends, which lost 5 bases and 4 bases, there was a span of 18 bases. The length of the CDR3 is 15 residues. This chain's CDR3 is CASSPRDTILYEQYF. The CDR3 DNA sequence: TGTGCCAGCAGCCCAAGGGACACGATCCTTTACGAGCAGTACTTC. Combining the CDR3 with reference TRBV7-8 and TRBJ2-7 gives the whole variable domain GAGVSQSPRYKVAKRGQDVALRCDPISGHVSLFWYQQALGQGPEFLTYFQNEAQLDKSGLPSDRFFAERPEGSVSTLKIQRTQQEDSAVYLCASSPRDTILYEQYFGPGTRLTVT.

In its sample, this clonotype was seen a few times. CDR3 region: CASSQEEGGSYNEQFF. The CDR3 coding sequence is TGCGCCAGCAGCCAAGAGGAGGGAGGCTCCTACAATGAGCAGTTCTTC. The genes are TRBV4-1 and TRBJ2-1, with D perhaps matching TRBD2 (6 bases). This CDR3 is built from 16 residues. V lost 0 bases, J lost 0 bases, and 9 bases lay in between. Germline CDR1 MGHRA, CDR2 YSYEKL.

The V call is TRBV5-1, the J call TRBJ2-3; D gene uncertain. V was cut by 1 base and J by 4 bases, with 7 bases left in between. The germline CDR1 and CDR2 sequences are SGHRS and YFSETQ. The CDR3 loop spans 13 amino acids. The CDR3 protein is CASSLPTADTQYF. The DNA of the CDR3 is TGCGCCAGCAGCTTGCCTACCGCAGATACGCAGTATTTT.

This chain links TRBV7-2 with TRBJ2-7; D not certain. The germline gives CDR1 SGHTA, CDR2 FQGNSA. The ends were cut back, 6 bases at V and 5 bases at J, with 20 bases in the middle. The CDR3 extends over 15 amino acids. The CDR3 nucleotides read TGTGCCAGCAGACAAGACCTACTGCTGATCCACGAGCAGTACTTC. Protein sequence: CASRQDLLLIHEQYF.

The J gene is TRBJ2-2, the V gene TRBV29-1; possible D gene TRBD1, 6 bases. The V end was cut by 5 bases, the J end by 7 bases, with 8 bases between. Looked up from germline, CDR1 is SQVTM and CDR2 is ANQGSEA. The CDR3 consists of 11 residues. This chain's CDR3 is CSVLRGGELFF. CDR3 DNA sequence: TGCAGCGTTCTCAGGGGCGGGGAGCTGTTTTTT.

This chain links TRBV3-1 with TRBJ2-7; D is ambiguous. Trimming removed 0 bases at V and 7 bases at J, with 16 bases between. Germline values: CDR1 LGHDT, CDR2 YNNKEL (reference sequence). CDR3 length equals 15 residues. The CDR3 is CASSQEEQTLREQYF. CDR3 DNA sequence: TGTGCCAGCAGCCAAGAAGAACAGACCCTTCGAGAGCAGTACTTC.

This clonotype has a handful of counts. The chain combines TRBV5-5 with TRBJ1-2; the D gene is possibly TRBD1 (5 bases). The germline V gene encodes CDR1 SGHKS and CDR2 YYEKEE (reference sequence). The CDR3 loop spans 13 amino acids. V lost 0 bases and J lost 6, with 9 bases in between. The CDR3 spells CASSLDRTHGYTF. The CDR3 coding sequence is TGTGCCAGCAGCTTGGACAGGACACATGGCTACACCTTC.

The rearrangement links TRBV6-6 to TRBJ2-2; 10 nucleotides align to TRBD1. Germline V gene sequence: CDR1 MNHNY, CDR2 SVGAGI (reference sequence). This CDR3 region has 15 residues. The trim removed 7 bases at V and 7 bases at J, leaving 9 bases unmatched. The CDR3 loop is CASNLRTGGHGELFF. The CDR3 DNA follows: TGTGCCAGCAATCTAAGGACAGGGGGTCACGGGGAGCTGTTTTTT.